These 5 T cell receptor beta chains were all obtained from the same sample, sequenced in a study of blood T cell repertoires in COVID-19. The table came from immunoSEQ multiplex PCR; TCRdb's copy has only in-frame clones and leaves some out. The table includes 390,000 or so clones, roughly 90% detected once. The sequencing input was peripheral blood. These receptors were collected from a man aged 18 to 29 with active or convalescent COVID-19.

CDR3 sequence (DNA): TGTGCCAGCAGTTTATTGGCACTAGCGGGAGTAAATGAGCAGTTCTTC. Translation gives CASSLLALAGVNEQFF. The V gene is TRBV27, the J gene TRBJ2-1; 11 bases align to TRBD2. This CDR3 has 16 residues. J lost 7 bases, V lost 1 base, and 6 bases had no gene match. Germline assignment: CDR1 MNHEY and CDR2 SMNVEV (reference sequence).

The CDR3 here is CASSVGGGSYEQYF. The CDR3 bases are TGTGCCAGCTCTGTGGGTGGAGGTTCCTACGAGCAGTACTTC. The chain carries TRBV18 and TRBJ2-7, with D perhaps TRBD2 (5 bases). Germline V gene data show CDR1 as KGHSH and CDR2 as LQKENI. V gave up 6 bases and J gave up 1 base, with 13 bases separating them. This CDR3 has 14 amino acids. The whole variable domain, filled in from reference TRBV18 and TRBJ2-7, reads NAGVMQNPRHLVRRRGQEARLRCSPMKGHSHVYWYRQLPEEGLKFMVYLQKENIIDESGMPKERFSAEFPKEGPSILRIQQVVRGDSAAYFCASSVGGGSYEQYFGPGTRLTVT.

The chain carries TRBV2 and TRBJ2-5, with 14 bases lining up with TRBD2. V shed 6 bases, J shed 2 bases, and the junction held 2 bases outside the gene matches. CDR1 and CDR2 (germline): SNHLY, FYNNEI. The CDR3 spans 15 residues. CDR3 sequence reads: CASRGLAGAQETQYF. DNA for the CDR3: TGTGCCAGCAGGGGACTAGCGGGGGCGCAAGAGACCCAGTACTTC.

The rearrangement joins TRBV5-1 to TRBJ2-2, with a tentative D call TRBD1 (5 bases). This CDR3 has 15 residues. Germline CDR1 and CDR2: SGHRS and YFSETQ. V shed 6 bases and J shed 1 base, with 13 bases lying between them. CDR3 sequence (DNA): TGCGCCAGCAACGACATCGACAGGAACACCGGGGAGCTGTTTTTT. Amino acid sequence: CASNDIDRNTGELFF.

The rearrangement uses TRBV6-5 and TRBJ2-7; 9 bases are shared with TRBD1. This CDR3 has 14 residues. Germline lookup yields CDR1 MNHEY and CDR2 SVGAGI. Trimming cost V 2 bases and J 1 base; bases outside gene matches: 0. The CDR3 bases are TGTGCCAGCAGTTACGGACAGGGGTCCTACGAGCAGTACTTC. This translates into CASSYGQGSYEQYF.